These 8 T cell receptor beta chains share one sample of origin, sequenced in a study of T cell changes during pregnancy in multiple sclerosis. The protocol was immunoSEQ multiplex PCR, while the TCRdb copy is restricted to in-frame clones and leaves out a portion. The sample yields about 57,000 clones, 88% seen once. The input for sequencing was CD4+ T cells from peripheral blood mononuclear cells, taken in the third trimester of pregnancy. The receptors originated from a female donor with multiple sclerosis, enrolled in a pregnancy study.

The CDR3 region is CASSSRPGGNEQFF. The CDR3 DNA follows: TGCGCCAGCAGCTCGCGACCTGGCGGAAATGAGCAGTTCTTC. The chain links TRBV5-1 to TRBJ2-1; no definite D call. This CDR3 has 14 residues. V was clipped by 3 bases and J by 7 bases, with 14 bases between them. CDR1 and CDR2 (germline): SGHRS, YFSETQ. Together with reference TRBV5-1 and TRBJ2-1, the CDR3 gives the full variable domain: KAGVTQTPRYLIKTRGQQVTLSCSPISGHRSVSWYQQTPGQGLQFLFEYFSETQRNKGNFPGRFSGRQFSNSRSEMNVSTLELGDSALYLCASSSRPGGNEQFFGPGTRLTVL.

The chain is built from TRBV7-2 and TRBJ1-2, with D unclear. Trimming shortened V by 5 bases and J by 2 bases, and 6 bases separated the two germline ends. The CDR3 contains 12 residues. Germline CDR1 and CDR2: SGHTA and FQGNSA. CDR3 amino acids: CASSLYNYGYTF. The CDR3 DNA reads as TGTGCCAGCAGCCTATACAACTATGGCTACACCTTC. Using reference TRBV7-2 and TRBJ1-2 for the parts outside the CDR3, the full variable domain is GAGVSQSPSNKVTEKGKDVELRCDPISGHTALYWYRQSLGQGLEFLIYFQGNSAPDKSGLPSDRFSAERTGGSVSTLTIQRTQQEDSAVYLCASSLYNYGYTFGSGTRLTVV.

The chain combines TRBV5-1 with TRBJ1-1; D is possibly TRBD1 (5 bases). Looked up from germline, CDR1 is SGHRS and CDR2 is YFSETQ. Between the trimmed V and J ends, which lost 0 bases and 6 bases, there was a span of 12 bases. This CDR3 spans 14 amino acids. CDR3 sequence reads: CASSLGDGAPEAFF. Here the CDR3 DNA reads TGCGCCAGCAGCTTGGGGGATGGGGCTCCTGAAGCTTTCTTT. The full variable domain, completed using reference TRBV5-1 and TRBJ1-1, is KAGVTQTPRYLIKTRGQQVTLSCSPISGHRSVSWYQQTPGQGLQFLFEYFSETQRNKGNFPGRFSGRQFSNSRSEMNVSTLELGDSALYLCASSLGDGAPEAFFGQGTRLTVV.

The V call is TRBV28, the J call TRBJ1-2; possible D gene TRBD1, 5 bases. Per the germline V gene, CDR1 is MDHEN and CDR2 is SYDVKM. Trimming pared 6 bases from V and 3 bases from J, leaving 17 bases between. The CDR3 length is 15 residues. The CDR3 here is CASSTTGGGDYGYTF. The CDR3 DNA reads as TGTGCCAGCAGCACTACTGGGGGGGGAGACTATGGCTACACCTTC.

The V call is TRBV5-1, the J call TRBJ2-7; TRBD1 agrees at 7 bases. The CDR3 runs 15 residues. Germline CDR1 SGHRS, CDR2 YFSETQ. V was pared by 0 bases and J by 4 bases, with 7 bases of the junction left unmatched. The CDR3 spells CASSLGLDRIYEQYF. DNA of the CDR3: TGCGCCAGCAGCTTGGGCCTGGACAGGATTTACGAGCAGTACTTC.

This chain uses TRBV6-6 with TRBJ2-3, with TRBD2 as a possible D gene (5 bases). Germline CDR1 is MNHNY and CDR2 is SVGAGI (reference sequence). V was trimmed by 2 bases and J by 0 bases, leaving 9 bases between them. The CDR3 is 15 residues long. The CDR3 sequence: CASSYSGTSTDTQYF. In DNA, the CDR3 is TGTGCCAGCAGTTACAGCGGCACTAGCACAGATACGCAGTATTTT.

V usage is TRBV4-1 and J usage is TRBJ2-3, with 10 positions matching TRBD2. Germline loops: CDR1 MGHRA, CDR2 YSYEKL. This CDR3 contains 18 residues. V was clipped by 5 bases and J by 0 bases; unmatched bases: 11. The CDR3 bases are TGCGCCAGCAGCACAAGCGGGAGGGCTAATCCAAGCACAGATACGCAGTATTTT. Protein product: CASSTSGRANPSTDTQYF.

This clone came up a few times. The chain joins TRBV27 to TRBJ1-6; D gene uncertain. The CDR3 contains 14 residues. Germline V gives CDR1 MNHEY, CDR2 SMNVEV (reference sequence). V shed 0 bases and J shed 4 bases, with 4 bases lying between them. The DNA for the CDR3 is TGTGCCAGCAGTTTATCGCAGTATAATTCACCCCTCCACTTT. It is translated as CASSLSQYNSPLHF.